The text below deals with one T cell receptor (beta chain). The data originate from a study of blood T cell repertoires in COVID-19. Looking at the study overall: The United States, Italy and Spain supplied acute and convalescent COVID-19 samples. Nucleic acid was either cDNA or gDNA, and it came from T cells, B-cell-depleted T cells, or PBMCs.

Methods used by the authors: Amplification from reference gene primers served as the basis for estimated nucleated cell counts. Repertoires were generated with immunoSEQ multiplex PCR, while TCRdb's copy carries only in-frame clones and drops some. The V and J calls and clone size were taken over from that table, and D and trimming were inferred from the DNA. The sample includes 150,000 to 180,000 clones, approximately 78% of them seen just once. The receptor was derived from an elderly man with acute or convalescent COVID-19. The sample taken for sequencing was peripheral blood.

The CDR3: CASSPTANYGYTF. Here the CDR3 DNA reads TGTGCCAGTAGCCCGACAGCCAACTATGGCTACACCTTC. The chain couples TRBV19 to TRBJ1-2; tentatively, D is TRBD1 (5 bases). This CDR3 has 13 residues. The V end lost 6 bases, the J end lost 2 bases, and 10 bases lay between the germline ends. The germline V gene has CDR1 LNHDA and CDR2 SQIVND (reference sequence).